The 29 T cell receptor beta chains in this list originate from one sample, sequenced in a study of control samples from healthy donors and cancer patients. Generated by immunoSEQ multiplex PCR, the TCRdb table keeps only in-frame clones and is missing some. This sample has 60,000 to 85,000 clones, with roughly 92% found just once. What was sequenced was blood. The source of these receptors is a woman aged 55-75 years in good health.

The chain uses TRBV3-1 (or the pseudogene TRBV3-2) and TRBJ2-1, with 12 bases identical to TRBD2. The CDR3 spans 14 residues. Germline V gives CDR1 LGHDT, CDR2 YNNKEL (reference sequence). Trimming removed 1 base from V and 9 bases from J; junction bases left unmatched: 1. CDR3 sequence: CASSQVLAGGEQFF. As DNA, the CDR3 is TGTGCCAGCAGCCAAGTACTAGCGGGAGGTGAGCAGTTCTTC.

This clone was found a few times. The chain combines TRBV19 with TRBJ1-2, with D possibly being TRBD1 (6 bases). Germline loops: CDR1 LNHDA, CDR2 SQIVND (reference sequence). There are 13 residues in the CDR3. Trimming shortened V by 9 bases and J by 4 bases, and 15 bases separated the two germline ends. CDR3 region: CASESDRIYGYTF. CDR3 coding DNA: TGTGCCAGCGAAAGTGACAGGATCTATGGCTACACCTTC.

This chain connects TRBV5-8 to TRBJ1-5, with 7 bases that match TRBD1. Germline V gives CDR1 SGHTS, CDR2 YDEGEE. This CDR3 contains 14 residues. The trim removed 0 bases at V and 4 bases at J, leaving 1 base unmatched. The CDR3 protein is CASSLVRGNQPQHF. CDR3 DNA: TGTGCCAGCAGCTTGGTCAGGGGGAATCAGCCCCAGCATTTT.

The V and J genes are TRBV28 and TRBJ1-4, with TRBD1 matching over 10 bases. Germline trimming cut 5 bases from V and 5 bases from J; bases unmatched to any gene: 5. The CDR3 is 15 residues long. CDR1 is MDHEN and CDR2 is SYDVKM in the germline V gene. CDR3 DNA sequence: TGTGCCAGCAGTACTGGACAGGGGGGGAATGAAAAACTGTTTTTT. Amino acids: CASSTGQGGNEKLFF.

The chain combines TRBV28 with TRBJ1-2; 9 bases fit TRBD1. The trim removed 6 bases at V and 4 bases at J, leaving 3 bases unmatched. Germline CDR1 is MDHEN and CDR2 is SYDVKM. The CDR3 has 13 residues. The CDR3 loop reads CASSQGQGYGYTF. The CDR3 nucleotides are TGTGCCAGCAGCCAGGGACAGGGCTATGGCTACACCTTC.

The chain carries TRBV11-2 and TRBJ2-5, with 11 nucleotides matching TRBD2. V trimming: 1 base; J trimming: 3 bases; junction bases outside the gene matches: 1. Looked up from germline, CDR1 is SGHAT and CDR2 is FQNNGV. CDR3 size: 15 residues. The CDR3 DNA reads TGTGCCAGCAGCTTAGGACTAGCGGGAAAAGAGACCCAGTACTTC. It translates to CASSLGLAGKETQYF.

J is TRBJ2-7 and V is TRBV7-9, with D maybe TRBD2 (5 bases). The CDR3 contains 14 residues. Germline loops: CDR1 SEHNR, CDR2 FQNEAQ (reference sequence). The V gene lost 2 bases and the J gene lost 0 bases, with 8 bases spanning the gap. As DNA, the CDR3 is TGTGCCAGCAGCTTACGGGCGGGCTCCTACGAGCAGTACTTC. This codes for CASSLRAGSYEQYF.

The rearrangement links TRBV29-1 to TRBJ1-5, with TRBD1 matching over 7 bases. Germline lookup yields CDR1 SQVTM and CDR2 ANQGSEA. V trimming: 7 bases; J trimming: 0 bases; junction bases outside the gene matches: 6. This CDR3 has 14 amino acids. The CDR3: CSATGANSNQPQHF. The CDR3 DNA is TGCAGCGCCACAGGGGCAAATAGCAATCAGCCCCAGCATTTT.

The CDR3 sequence is CSVRQRQGGLDEQYF. Written as DNA, the CDR3 is TGCAGCGTTCGGCAGCGGCAGGGTGGGTTAGACGAGCAGTACTTC. The chain has TRBV29-1 and TRBJ2-7, with D tentatively TRBD1 or TRBD2 (5 bases each). The CDR3 length is 15 residues. Germline assignment: CDR1 SQVTM and CDR2 ANQGSEA. The V end was cut by 5 bases, the J end by 5 bases, with 22 bases between.

This sequence joins TRBV24-1 and TRBJ1-2, with D perhaps matching TRBD1 (6 bases). Germline CDR1 is KGHDR and CDR2 is SFDVKD. This CDR3 has 13 residues. Trimming shortened V by 4 bases and J by 4 bases, and 9 bases separated the two germline ends. CDR3 DNA: TGTGCCACCAGTGACGCGACAGGCTATGGCTACACCTTC. Amino acid sequence: CATSDATGYGYTF.

This chain uses TRBV5-3 with TRBJ2-5; D not resolved. TRBV5-3 counts as an open reading frame of uncertain function. CDR3 size: 15 residues. Trimming cost V 0 bases and J 2 bases, with 11 bases left between them. CDR3 coding DNA: TGTGCCAGAAGCTTGGTTCCCATACTACAAGAGACCCAGTACTTC. Translating it yields CARSLVPILQETQYF.

The chain couples TRBV5-3 to TRBJ1-1; D not certain. TRBV5-3 belongs to the ORF category, with a function that is uncertain. The V end lost 0 bases, the J end lost 1 base, and 4 bases lay between the germline ends. The CDR3 spans 13 residues. The DNA for the CDR3 is TGTGCCAGAAGCTTGGAGAAGAACACTGAAGCTTTCTTT. Its translation is CARSLEKNTEAFF.

V is TRBV18 and J is TRBJ2-3; tentative D call: TRBD2 (6 bases). The CDR3 covers 14 residues. Germline lookup yields CDR1 KGHSH and CDR2 LQKENI. Trimming took off 5 bases at V and 3 bases at J, with 12 bases between the two ends. CDR3 nucleotide sequence: TGTGCCAGCTCAGGGGACTCGGGGACAGATACGCAGTATTTT. It is translated as CASSGDSGTDTQYF.

The chain employs TRBV6-5 and TRBJ1-4; D unclear. CDR1 and CDR2 from the germline V gene are MNHEY and SVGAGI. This CDR3 spans 15 amino acids. V gave up 6 bases and J gave up 4 bases, with 15 bases separating them. CDR3 residues: CASRPWSEVNEKLFF. CDR3 DNA: TGTGCCAGCAGACCCTGGAGTGAGGTTAATGAAAAACTGTTTTTT.

This rearrangement joins TRBV15 to TRBJ2-1; 7 nucleotides match TRBD2. The germline CDR1 and CDR2 sequences are LNHNV and YYDKDF (reference sequence). The V gene end was trimmed by 6 bases and the J gene end by 5 bases; junction bases not matched to a gene: 7. This CDR3 is 14 amino acids long. The CDR3 sequence: CATRGASGDNEQFF. Written as DNA, the CDR3 is TGTGCCACCAGAGGGGCTAGCGGAGACAATGAGCAGTTCTTC. Using reference TRBV15 and TRBJ2-1 for the parts outside the CDR3, the full variable domain is DAMVIQNPRYQVTQFGKPVTLSCSQTLNHNVMYWYQQKSSQAPKLLFHYYDKDFNNEADTPDNFQSRRPNTSFCFLDIRSPGLGDTAMYLCATRGASGDNEQFFGPGTRLTVL.

The V gene is TRBV6-1, the J gene TRBJ2-7; TRBD1 aligns across 9 bases. Germline CDR1 reads MNHNS; CDR2 reads SASEGT. The V segment lost 4 bases and the J segment 10 bases; nucleotides outside the gene matches: 8. CDR3 length equals 13 residues. In nucleotides, the CDR3 is TGTGCCAGCAGTGCCGGGACAGGGTCCCACCAGTACTTC. It translates to CASSAGTGSHQYF.

This clone was seen a few times. The chain uses TRBV6-5 and TRBJ1-6; TRBD1 aligns across 8 bases. Trimming took 5 bases from V and 14 from J; bases not matched to a gene: 5. Germline V gene lookup returns CDR1 MNHEY and CDR2 SVGAGI. The CDR3 sequence is 12 residues long. CDR3 bases: TGTGCCAGCAGTAAGACAGGGGCGGCCCTCCACTTT. Its translation: CASSKTGAALHF.

This rearrangement joins TRBV28 to TRBJ2-7; D is undetermined. The CDR3 has 14 amino acids. With 5 bases removed from V and 3 bases from J, the gap between germline ends came to 14 bases. In germline, CDR1 is MDHEN, CDR2 SYDVKM. The CDR3 sequence is CASSQTGYNYEQYF. As DNA, the CDR3 is TGTGCCAGCAGTCAGACTGGATATAACTACGAGCAGTACTTC.

V and J are TRBV6-5 and TRBJ2-7; 9 bases map to TRBD1. Germline V gene data show CDR1 as MNHEY and CDR2 as SVGAGI. V lost 6 bases, J lost 4 bases, and 10 bases stayed unmatched. The CDR3 runs 15 residues. CDR3 protein: CASRGPGQGGYEQYF. The CDR3 bases are TGTGCCAGCAGAGGACCGGGACAGGGTGGGTACGAGCAGTACTTC.

The rearrangement joins TRBV11-2 to TRBJ2-7, with 9 bases lining up with TRBD2. Germline CDR1 reads SGHAT; CDR2 reads FQNNGV. The V gene end was trimmed by 1 base and the J gene end by 9 bases; junction bases not matched to a gene: 16. CDR3 length: 17 residues. CDR3 bases: TGTGCCAGCAGCTTAGCCCCAACCCCGTCTAGCGGGACGCGGCAGTACTTC. It specifies CASSLAPTPSSGTRQYF.

The V and J genes are TRBV11-2 and TRBJ2-7, with 10 bases identical to TRBD2. This CDR3 contains 18 residues. Germline CDR1 reads SGHAT; CDR2 reads FQNNGV. J gave up 0 bases and V 4 bases, and 12 bases lay outside the gene matches. CDR3 loop: CASSSSASSGRSSYEQYF. The CDR3 DNA reads as TGTGCCAGCAGCTCGTCTGCGAGTAGCGGGAGGAGCTCCTACGAGCAGTACTTC.

V is TRBV27 and J is TRBJ1-4; no firm D call. CDR1 and CDR2 from the germline V gene are MNHEY and SMNVEV (reference sequence). The V end lost 5 bases, the J end lost 3 bases, and 13 bases lay between the germline ends. The CDR3 totals 15 residues. The CDR3 DNA reads TGTGCCAGCAGTGAGACTCAATGGGCTAATGAAAAACTGTTTTTT. Encoded protein: CASSETQWANEKLFF. Variable domain in full (rest from reference TRBV27 and TRBJ1-4): EAQVTQNPRYLITVTGKKLTVTCSQNMNHEYMSWYRQDPGLGLRQIYYSMNVEVTDKGDVPEGYKVSRKEKRNFPLILESPSPNQTSLYFCASSETQWANEKLFFGSGTQLSVL.

V gene TRBV2 combines with J gene TRBJ1-1; D is possibly TRBD1 (6 bases). The V gene's germline CDR1 is SNHLY and CDR2 FYNNEI. This CDR3 has 13 residues. V gave up 5 bases and J gave up 4 bases, with 11 bases separating them. CDR3 sequence reads: CASSRRGATEAFF. The DNA of the CDR3 is TGTGCCAGCAGTAGAAGGGGGGCCACTGAAGCTTTCTTT.

The chain employs TRBV15 and TRBJ2-5, with 8 bases matching TRBD1. Trimming at V came to 1 base and at J to 3 bases, leaving 4 bases not matched to a gene. CDR1 and CDR2 from the germline V gene are LNHNV and YYDKDF (reference sequence). The CDR3 is 15 amino acids. The CDR3 loop reads CATSRGWTGKETQYF. The CDR3 nucleotides read TGTGCCACCAGCAGAGGTTGGACAGGGAAAGAGACCCAGTACTTC. Variable domain in full (rest from reference TRBV15 and TRBJ2-5): DAMVIQNPRYQVTQFGKPVTLSCSQTLNHNVMYWYQQKSSQAPKLLFHYYDKDFNNEADTPDNFQSRRPNTSFCFLDIRSPGLGDTAMYLCATSRGWTGKETQYFGPGTRLLVL.

The rearrangement uses TRBV5-6 and TRBJ1-6; possibly TRBD1 for D (6 bases). Germline V gene lookup returns CDR1 SGHDT and CDR2 YYEEEE. This CDR3 spans 16 amino acids. Trimming pared 4 bases from V and 7 bases from J, leaving 18 bases between. The CDR3 DNA sequence: TGTGCCAGCAGCCTGGTTGGGGGGGCGAGCAATTCACCCCTCCACTTT. Protein product: CASSLVGGASNSPLHF.

The CDR3: CASSFRGGDEKLFF. For the CDR3, the DNA is TGCGCCAGCAGCTTCCGCGGCGGGGATGAAAAACTGTTTTTT. The chain links TRBV5-1 to TRBJ1-4; D remains ambiguous. The germline V gene has CDR1 SGHRS and CDR2 YFSETQ. Trimming shortened V by 2 bases and J by 6 bases, and 11 bases separated the two germline ends. The CDR3 length is 14 residues.

Here the CDR3 reads CASSPGQGSQPQHF. In nucleotides, the CDR3 is TGTGCCAGCAGCCCTGGACAGGGATCTCAGCCCCAGCATTTT. The J gene is TRBJ1-5, the V gene TRBV27; 8 bases map to TRBD1. Germline CDR1 reads MNHEY; CDR2 reads SMNVEV (reference sequence). This CDR3 region has 14 residues. V lost 6 bases, J lost 6 bases, and 7 bases stayed unmatched.

CDR3 nucleotides: TGTGCCAGCAGCCAAGGAACAGCTCAGCCCCAGCATTTT. Translation gives CASSQGTAQPQHF. The chain combines TRBV3-1 (or the pseudogene TRBV3-2) with TRBJ1-5; D is uncertain. Trimming cost V 1 base and J 6 bases, with 7 bases left between them. In germline, CDR1 is LGHDT, CDR2 YNNKEL (reference sequence). This CDR3 spans 13 amino acids.

The V gene is TRBV5-1, the J gene TRBJ2-1, with a weak D call TRBD2 (7 bases). This CDR3 comprises 16 residues. Per the germline V gene, CDR1 is SGHRS and CDR2 is YFSETQ. V lost 3 bases and J lost 6, with 19 bases in between. The CDR3 bases are TGCGCCAGCAGCTGGCAGGGGCGGGGGACTGCCAATGAGCAGTTCTTC. Its protein is CASSWQGRGTANEQFF.